Shown below are 24 T cell receptor beta chains from a single sample sequenced in a study of blood T cell repertoires in COVID-19. TCRdb keeps only in-frame clones here, not all; method: immunoSEQ multiplex PCR. The sample gives about 440,000 clones, around 89% of which show up once; roughly 4% is in the top ten. What was sequenced was peripheral blood. All receptors come from a woman aged 25 to 39 with acute or convalescent COVID-19.

The chain combines TRBV5-4 with TRBJ2-3; the D gene is possibly TRBD1 (6 bases). There are 17 residues in the CDR3. Trimming pared 4 bases from V and 2 bases from J, leaving 20 bases between. Germline loops: CDR1 SGHNT, CDR2 YYREEE (reference sequence). The CDR3: CASSQGRRYRATDTQYF. CDR3 sequence (DNA): TGTGCCAGCAGCCAAGGGCGGCGTTACAGGGCCACAGATACGCAGTATTTT.

The rearrangement joins TRBV19 to TRBJ2-4; 7 positions match TRBD2. This CDR3 has 17 amino acids. Germline-derived CDR1 and CDR2 are LNHDA and SQIVND (reference sequence). The V gene end was trimmed by 5 bases and the J gene end by 0 bases; junction bases not matched to a gene: 10. CDR3 in amino acids: CASSVQASGLAKNIQYF. The CDR3 nucleotides are TGTGCCAGTAGTGTCCAGGCTAGCGGCCTAGCCAAAAACATTCAGTACTTC.

Notes on this clone: A junction end diverges from the germline sequence, so it may reflect a read error. The chain links TRBV9 to TRBJ1-3; D unresolved. Per the germline V gene, CDR1 is SGDLS and CDR2 is YYNGEE. The CDR3 sequence is 15 residues long. This CDR3 reads CASNVDASSGNTIYF. CDR3 nucleotide sequence: TGTGCCAGCAACGTAGACGCGAGCTCTGGAAACACCATATATTTT.

This rearrangement joins TRBV5-6 to TRBJ1-2, with TRBD1 as a possible D gene (5 bases). Trimming stripped 2 bases from V and 4 bases from J, with 9 bases between. Per germline, CDR1 SGHDT and CDR2 YYEEEE. CDR3 length: 13 residues. In DNA form, the CDR3 reads TGTGCCAGCAGCTTCAGGGTTAGCTATGGCTACACCTTC. Its translation is CASSFRVSYGYTF.

CDR3 nucleotides: TGTGCCAGCCTTTTGGCGGGAGATACGCAGTATTTT. Its translation is CASLLAGDTQYF. The chain combines TRBV2 with TRBJ2-3; perhaps TRBD2 as D (5 bases). CDR3 length: 12 amino acids. V shed 8 bases and J shed 5 bases, with 11 bases lying between them. Germline V gives CDR1 SNHLY, CDR2 FYNNEI.

The V call is TRBV5-1, the J call TRBJ2-7, with 10 bases that match TRBD2. The CDR3 spans 18 residues. With V trimmed by 3 bases and J by 5 bases, 17 bases remained unmatched. CDR1 and CDR2 (germline): SGHRS, YFSETQ. CDR3: CASSYLGLAGVSADEQYF. CDR3 DNA: TGCGCCAGCAGCTACCTAGGGCTAGCGGGGGTTTCGGCGGACGAGCAGTACTTC. The full variable domain, with the rest looked up from reference TRBV5-1 and TRBJ2-7, is KAGVTQTPRYLIKTRGQQVTLSCSPISGHRSVSWYQQTPGQGLQFLFEYFSETQRNKGNFPGRFSGRQFSNSRSEMNVSTLELGDSALYLCASSYLGLAGVSADEQYFGPGTRLTVT.

V and J are TRBV2 and TRBJ1-2; TRBD1 matches 7 bases. CDR3 length: 13 amino acids. V was clipped by 5 bases and J by 3 bases; unmatched bases: 3. CDR1 is SNHLY, CDR2 FYNNEI, per germline. The CDR3, as DNA: TGTGCCAGCAGTACCACAGGGGACTATGGCTACACCTTC. This sequence encodes CASSTTGDYGYTF.

The CDR3 is CAWGHSNQPQHF. The CDR3 DNA is TGTGCCTGGGGTCATAGCAATCAGCCCCAGCATTTT. The genes are TRBV30 and TRBJ1-5, with D uncertain. This CDR3 comprises 12 residues. The germline CDR1 and CDR2 sequences are GTSNPN and SVGIG (reference sequence). Trimming pared 5 bases from V and 0 bases from J, leaving 5 bases between.

The chain combines TRBV10-1 with TRBJ2-1; 8 bases agree with TRBD2. Germline V gene data show CDR1 as WNHNN and CDR2 as SYGVQD (reference sequence). Germline trimming cut 2 bases from V and 9 bases from J; bases unmatched to any gene: 9. The CDR3 spans 15 residues. The CDR3 sequence is CASSENSGGGGEQFF. CDR3 sequence (DNA): TGCGCCAGCAGTGAGAACAGCGGGGGAGGCGGTGAGCAGTTCTTC.

J is TRBJ1-2 and V is TRBV19, with 10 positions matching TRBD1. CDR3 size: 14 residues. The germline gives CDR1 LNHDA, CDR2 SQIVND (reference sequence). V was clipped by 6 bases and J by 8 bases; unmatched bases: 9. The CDR3 here is CASRPTGGFWGYTF. The CDR3 DNA reads TGTGCCAGTAGACCGACAGGGGGCTTTTGGGGCTACACCTTC.

The rearrangement joins TRBV5-1 to TRBJ2-5; 11 positions agree with TRBD2. This CDR3 comprises 15 residues. Germline V gene lookup returns CDR1 SGHRS and CDR2 YFSETQ. The ends lost 5 bases at V and 5 bases at J; junction bases unmatched: 8. CDR3 sequence reads: CASRVSGGAGETQYF. In nucleotides, the CDR3 is TGCGCCAGCAGAGTTAGCGGGGGGGCCGGTGAGACCCAGTACTTC. The full variable domain, in which reference TRBV5-1 and TRBJ2-5 provide the parts outside the CDR3, is KAGVTQTPRYLIKTRGQQVTLSCSPISGHRSVSWYQQTPGQGLQFLFEYFSETQRNKGNFPGRFSGRQFSNSRSEMNVSTLELGDSALYLCASRVSGGAGETQYFGPGTRLLVL.

The chain recombines TRBV19 with TRBJ2-7, with 9 bases aligning to TRBD1. Trimming removed 5 bases from V and 1 base from J; junction bases left unmatched: 6. Germline values: CDR1 LNHDA, CDR2 SQIVND (reference sequence). The CDR3 length is 15 residues. CDR3: CASSPRQGESYEQYF. The CDR3 DNA sequence: TGTGCCAGTAGTCCCAGACAGGGGGAGTCCTACGAGCAGTACTTC.

A single count supports this clone. The V gene is TRBV15, the J gene TRBJ1-1; D remains unclear. CDR1 is LNHNV and CDR2 is YYDKDF in the germline V gene (reference sequence). V lost 8 bases to trimming and J lost 1 base, with 5 bases between them. The CDR3 contains 11 residues. CDR3 DNA: TGTGCCACCGTGAGGAACACTGAAGCTTTCTTT. Encoded protein: CATVRNTEAFF.

The CDR3 sequence is CASLREGDAGELFF. As DNA, the CDR3 is TGCGCCAGCCTTCGTGAGGGGGATGCCGGGGAGCTGTTTTTT. The rearrangement uses TRBV5-1 and TRBJ2-2, with D possibly being TRBD1 (6 bases). Germline values: CDR1 SGHRS, CDR2 YFSETQ. Trimming cost V 7 bases and J 6 bases, with 16 bases left between them. CDR3 length: 14 residues.

This CDR3 is CASSEDRGLEGYTF. The CDR3 DNA sequence: TGTGCCAGCAGTGAGGACAGGGGGCTAGAAGGCTACACCTTC. This chain connects TRBV28 to TRBJ1-2, with 11 bases identical to TRBD1. Germline V gives CDR1 MDHEN, CDR2 SYDVKM. V trimming: 5 bases; J trimming: 8 bases; junction bases outside the gene matches: 7. The CDR3 loop spans 14 amino acids.

CDR3 residues: CASSLYEGAFYNEQFF. Here the CDR3 DNA reads TGTGCCAGCAGCTTATACGAGGGGGCATTCTACAATGAGCAGTTCTTC. The genes are TRBV7-8 and TRBJ2-1, with 7 bases lining up with TRBD1. With V trimmed by 2 bases and J by 3 bases, 7 bases remained unmatched. This CDR3 has 16 amino acids. Germline V lookup: CDR1 SGHVS, CDR2 FQNEAQ.

V is TRBV30 and J is TRBJ2-1; the match to TRBD2 covers 8 bases. J gave up 7 bases and V 5 bases, and 13 bases lay outside the gene matches. Germline lookup yields CDR1 GTSNPN and CDR2 SVGIG (reference sequence). The CDR3 covers 15 residues. The CDR3 nucleotides read TGTGCCTGGGAGTACATTCCGGGGGGGGATAATGAGCAGTTCTTC. Amino acids: CAWEYIPGGDNEQFF.

The table lists this clone with a count of one. DNA of the CDR3: TGTGCCAGCAGCGACCGGACACACTACGAGCAGTACTTC. Translated: CASSDRTHYEQYF. The chain uses TRBV6-5 and TRBJ2-7; TRBD1 might be the D (5 bases). Looked up from germline, CDR1 is MNHEY and CDR2 is SVGAGI. With 6 bases removed from V and 3 bases from J, the gap between germline ends came to 12 bases. The CDR3 contains 13 residues.

The chain joins TRBV12-3 or TRBV12-4 to TRBJ1-1; D uncertain. Between the trimmed V and J ends, which lost 6 bases and 9 bases, there was a span of 14 bases. The CDR3 extends over 12 amino acids. CDR3 DNA sequence: TGTGCCAGCAGCCCCGTCGAGCGGAAAGCTTTCTTT. It encodes CASSPVERKAFF.

The gene calls are TRBV7-8 and TRBJ2-2; D possibly corresponds to TRBD1 (6 bases). The CDR3 loop spans 18 amino acids. V was trimmed by 1 base and J by 4 bases, leaving 19 bases between them. Germline V lookup: CDR1 SGHVS, CDR2 FQNEAQ. The CDR3 bases are TGTGCCAGCAGCTTAGGAAGACTACAGGGTCCCTTCACCGGGGAGCTGTTTTTT. Translated: CASSLGRLQGPFTGELFF.

V gene TRBV11-2 combines with J gene TRBJ2-3, with D tentatively TRBD2 (5 bases). Looked up from germline, CDR1 is SGHAT and CDR2 is FQNNGV. V dropped 11 bases and J dropped 2 bases, with 11 bases sitting between them. The CDR3 sequence is 12 residues long. The CDR3: CAWGEFTDTQYF. CDR3 nucleotide sequence: TGTGCCTGGGGAGAGTTCACAGATACGCAGTATTTT.

V gene TRBV4-2 combines with J gene TRBJ1-4, with TRBD1 as a possible D gene (5 bases). V was shortened by 0 bases and J by 5 bases, with 13 bases between the two germline ends. Germline V gene sequence: CDR1 LGHNA, CDR2 YNFKEQ. The CDR3 has 16 amino acids. This CDR3 reads CASSQDSQGGNEKLFF. CDR3 nucleotides: TGTGCCAGCAGCCAAGATAGTCAGGGAGGAAATGAAAAACTGTTTTTT.

The V gene is TRBV6-1, the J gene TRBJ1-5; no clear D gene. This CDR3 region has 11 residues. Trimming cost V 3 bases and J 10 bases, with 7 bases left between them. Per the germline V gene, CDR1 is MNHNS and CDR2 is SASEGT. In DNA form, the CDR3 reads TGTGCCAGCAGTGAGAGCCCCCCCCAGCATTTT. Encoded protein: CASSESPPQHF.

V and J are TRBV10-2 and TRBJ2-7; D unresolved. Germline V gene lookup returns CDR1 WSHSY and CDR2 SAAADI. Trimming took off 5 bases at V and 5 bases at J, with 13 bases between the two ends. The CDR3 loop spans 13 amino acids. CDR3 sequence: CASSTHWSNEQYF. Here the CDR3 DNA reads TGCGCCAGCAGTACCCACTGGTCCAACGAGCAGTACTTC.